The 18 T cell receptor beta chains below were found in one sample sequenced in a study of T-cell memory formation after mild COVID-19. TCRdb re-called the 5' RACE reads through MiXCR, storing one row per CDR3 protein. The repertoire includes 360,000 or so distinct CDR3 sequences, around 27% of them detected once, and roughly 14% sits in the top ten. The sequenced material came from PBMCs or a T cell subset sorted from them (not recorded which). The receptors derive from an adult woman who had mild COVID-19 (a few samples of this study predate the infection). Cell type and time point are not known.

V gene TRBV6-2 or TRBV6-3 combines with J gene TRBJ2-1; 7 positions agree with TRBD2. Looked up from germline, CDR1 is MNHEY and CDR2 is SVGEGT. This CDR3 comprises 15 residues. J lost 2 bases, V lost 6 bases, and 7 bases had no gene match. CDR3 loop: CASSSSGTAYNEQFF. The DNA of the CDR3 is TGTGCCAGCAGCTCCAGCGGGACGGCCTACAATGAGCAGTTCTTC.

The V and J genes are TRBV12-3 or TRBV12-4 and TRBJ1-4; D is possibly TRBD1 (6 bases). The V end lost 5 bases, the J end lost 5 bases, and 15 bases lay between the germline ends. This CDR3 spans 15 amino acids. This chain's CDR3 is CASSPRDRLNEKLFF. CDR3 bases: TGTGCCAGCAGTCCCCGTGACAGGTTGAATGAAAAACTGTTTTTT.

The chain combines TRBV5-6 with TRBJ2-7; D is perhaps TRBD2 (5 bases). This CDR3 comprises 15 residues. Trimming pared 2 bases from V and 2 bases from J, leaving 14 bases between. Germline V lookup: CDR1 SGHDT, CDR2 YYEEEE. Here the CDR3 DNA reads TGTGCCAGCAGCTTCCAGGCGGGTGGACCCTACGAGCAGTACTTC. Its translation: CASSFQAGGPYEQYF.

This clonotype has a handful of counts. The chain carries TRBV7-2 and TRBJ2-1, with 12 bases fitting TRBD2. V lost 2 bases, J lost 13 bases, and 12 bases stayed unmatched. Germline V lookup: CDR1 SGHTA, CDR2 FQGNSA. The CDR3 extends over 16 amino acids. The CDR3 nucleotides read TGTGCCAGCAGCTTACAGGGGACTAGCGGGTCACAACGCCAGTTCTTC. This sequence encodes CASSLQGTSGSQRQFF.

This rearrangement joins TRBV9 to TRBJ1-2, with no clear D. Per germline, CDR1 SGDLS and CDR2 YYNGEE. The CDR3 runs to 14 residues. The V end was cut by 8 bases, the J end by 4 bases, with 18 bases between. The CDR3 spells CASTTASGPYGYTF. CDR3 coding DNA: TGTGCCAGTACTACAGCCTCGGGCCCCTATGGCTACACCTTC. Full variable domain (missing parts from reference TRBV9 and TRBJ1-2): DSGVTQTPKHLITATGQRVTLRCSPRSGDLSVYWYQQSLDQGLQFLIQYYNGEERAKGNILERFSAQQFPDLHSELNLSSLELGDSALYFCASTTASGPYGYTFGSGTRLTVV.

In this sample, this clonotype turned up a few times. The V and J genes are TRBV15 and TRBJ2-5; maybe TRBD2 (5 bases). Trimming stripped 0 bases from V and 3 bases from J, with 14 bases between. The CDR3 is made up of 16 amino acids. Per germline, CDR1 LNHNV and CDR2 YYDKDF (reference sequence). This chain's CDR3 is CATSREGLPTKETQYF. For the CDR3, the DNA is TGTGCCACCAGCAGAGAAGGACTTCCAACGAAAGAGACCCAGTACTTC.

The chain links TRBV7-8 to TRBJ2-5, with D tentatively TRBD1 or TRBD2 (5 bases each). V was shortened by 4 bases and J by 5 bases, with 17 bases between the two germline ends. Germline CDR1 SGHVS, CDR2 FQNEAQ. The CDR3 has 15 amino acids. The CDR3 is CASSSTGTTGETQYF. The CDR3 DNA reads TGTGCCAGCAGCTCAACCGGGACGACCGGGGAGACCCAGTACTTC. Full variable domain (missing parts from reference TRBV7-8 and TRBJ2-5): GAGVSQSPRYKVAKRGQDVALRCDPISGHVSLFWYQQALGQGPEFLTYFQNEAQLDKSGLPSDRFFAERPEGSVSTLKIQRTQQEDSAVYLCASSSTGTTGETQYFGPGTRLLVL.

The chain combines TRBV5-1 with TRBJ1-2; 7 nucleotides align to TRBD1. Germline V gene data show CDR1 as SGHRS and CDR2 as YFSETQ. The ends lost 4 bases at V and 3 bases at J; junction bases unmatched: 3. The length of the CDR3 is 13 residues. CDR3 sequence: CASSTTGDYGYTF. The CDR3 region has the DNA TGCGCCAGCAGCACAACAGGGGACTATGGCTACACCTTC.

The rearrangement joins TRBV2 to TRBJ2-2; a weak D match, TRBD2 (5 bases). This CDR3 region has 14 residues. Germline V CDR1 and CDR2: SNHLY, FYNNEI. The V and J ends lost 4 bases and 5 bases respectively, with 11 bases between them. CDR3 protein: CASSGLVATGELFF. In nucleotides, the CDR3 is TGTGCCAGCAGTGGATTGGTAGCGACCGGGGAGCTGTTTTTT.

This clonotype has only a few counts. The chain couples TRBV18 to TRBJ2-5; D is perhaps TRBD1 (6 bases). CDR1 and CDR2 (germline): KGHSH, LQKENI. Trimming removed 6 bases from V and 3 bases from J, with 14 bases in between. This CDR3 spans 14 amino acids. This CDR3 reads CASSPDRFKETQYF. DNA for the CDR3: TGTGCCAGCTCCCCGGACAGATTTAAAGAGACCCAGTACTTC.

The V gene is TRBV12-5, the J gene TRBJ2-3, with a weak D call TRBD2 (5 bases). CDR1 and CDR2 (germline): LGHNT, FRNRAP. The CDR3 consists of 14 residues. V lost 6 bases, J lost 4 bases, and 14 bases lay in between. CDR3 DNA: TGTGCTAGTGGCCCGGGCTGGGGAGCAGATACGCAGTATTTT. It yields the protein CASGPGWGADTQYF.

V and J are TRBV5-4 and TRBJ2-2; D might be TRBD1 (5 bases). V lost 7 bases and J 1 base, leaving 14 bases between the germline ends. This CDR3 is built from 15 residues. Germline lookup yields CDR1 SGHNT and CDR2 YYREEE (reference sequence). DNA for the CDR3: TGTGCCAGCTCCGGACCCGGACAGAACACCGGGGAGCTGTTTTTT. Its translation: CASSGPGQNTGELFF.

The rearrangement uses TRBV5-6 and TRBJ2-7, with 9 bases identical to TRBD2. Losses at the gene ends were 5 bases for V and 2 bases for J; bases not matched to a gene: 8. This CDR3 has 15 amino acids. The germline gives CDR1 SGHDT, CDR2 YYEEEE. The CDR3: CASSFGLARAYEQYF. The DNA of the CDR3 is TGTGCCAGCAGTTTTGGACTAGCGCGGGCCTACGAGCAGTACTTC.

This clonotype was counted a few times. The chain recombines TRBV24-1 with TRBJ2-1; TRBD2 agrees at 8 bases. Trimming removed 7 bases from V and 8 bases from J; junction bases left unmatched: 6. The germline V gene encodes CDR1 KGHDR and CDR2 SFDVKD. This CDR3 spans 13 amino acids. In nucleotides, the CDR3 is TGTGCCACCAGAGCGGGAGTCGCCGATGAGCAGTTCTTC. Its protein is CATRAGVADEQFF.

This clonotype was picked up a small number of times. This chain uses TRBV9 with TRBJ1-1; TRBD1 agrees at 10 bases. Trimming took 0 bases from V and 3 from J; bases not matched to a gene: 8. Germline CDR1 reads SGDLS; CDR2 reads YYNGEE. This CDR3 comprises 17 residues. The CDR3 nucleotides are TGTGCCAGCAGCGTAGAGCCGGGACAGGGGATGGACACTGAAGCTTTCTTT. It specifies CASSVEPGQGMDTEAFF.

The CDR3 reads CASSDWGGPSNTGELFF. Here the CDR3 DNA reads TGTGCCAGCAGTGATTGGGGGGGCCCGTCGAACACCGGGGAGCTGTTTTTT. The chain recombines TRBV25-1 with TRBJ2-2; maybe TRBD2 (7 bases). The CDR3 sequence is 17 residues long. The germline V gene encodes CDR1 MGHDK and CDR2 SYGVNS. V lost 3 bases to trimming and J lost 0 bases, with 14 bases between them.

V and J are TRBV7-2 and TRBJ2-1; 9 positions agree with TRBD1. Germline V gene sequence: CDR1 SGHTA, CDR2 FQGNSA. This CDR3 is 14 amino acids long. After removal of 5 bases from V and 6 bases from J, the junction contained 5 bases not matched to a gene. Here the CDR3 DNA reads TGTGCCAGCAGCACAAAGGACAGGGGCAATGAGCAGTTCTTC. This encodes CASSTKDRGNEQFF.

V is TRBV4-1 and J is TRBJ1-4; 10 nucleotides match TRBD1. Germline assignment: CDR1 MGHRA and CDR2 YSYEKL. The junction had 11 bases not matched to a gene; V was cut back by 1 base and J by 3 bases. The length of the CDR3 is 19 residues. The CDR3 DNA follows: TGCGCCAGCAGCCAAGCGTGGTTGACAGGGGGCTCAGCTAATGAAAAACTGTTTTTT. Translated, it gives CASSQAWLTGGSANEKLFF.